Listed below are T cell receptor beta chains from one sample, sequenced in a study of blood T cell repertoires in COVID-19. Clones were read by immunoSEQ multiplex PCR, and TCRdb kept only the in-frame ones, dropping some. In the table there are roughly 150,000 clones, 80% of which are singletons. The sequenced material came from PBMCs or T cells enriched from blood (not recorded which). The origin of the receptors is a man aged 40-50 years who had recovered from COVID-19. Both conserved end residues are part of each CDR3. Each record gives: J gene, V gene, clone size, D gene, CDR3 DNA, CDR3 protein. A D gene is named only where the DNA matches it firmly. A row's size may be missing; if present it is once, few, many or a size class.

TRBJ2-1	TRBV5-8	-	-	TGTGCCAGCAGCTTGAAGTACAGGAACAATGAGCAGTTCTTC	CASSLKYRNNEQFF
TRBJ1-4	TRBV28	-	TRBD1	TGTGCCAGCAGTTCCACGGGGACAGGGCCACTTAATGAAAAACTGTTTTTT	CASSSTGTGPLNEKLFF
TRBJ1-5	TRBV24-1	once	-	TGTGCCACCAGCGATGGGGCGGTCGGCGTGCCCCAGCATTTT	CATSDGAVGVPQHF
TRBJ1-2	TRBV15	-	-	TGTGCCACCAGCCCTGGGCGCGACTATGGCTACACCTTC	CATSPGRDYGYTF
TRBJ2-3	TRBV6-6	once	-	TGTGCCAGCAGGGGAGGAGGTGATACGCAGTATTTT	CASRGGGDTQYF
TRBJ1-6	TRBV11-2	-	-	TGTGCCAGCAGCTTATCGAGGAATTCACCCCTCCACTTT	CASSLSRNSPLHF
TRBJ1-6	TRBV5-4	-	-	TGTGCCAGCAACTTGGCAGGGGTCAATTCACCCCTCCACTTT	CASNLAGVNSPLHF
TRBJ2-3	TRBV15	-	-	TGTGCCACCAGCGGCCCGCCGTCCAGGGATACGCAGTATTTT	CATSGPPSRDTQYF
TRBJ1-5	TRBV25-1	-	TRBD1	TGTGCCAGCAGTGGGGACAGTATAAATCAGCCCCAGCATTTT	CASSGDSINQPQHF
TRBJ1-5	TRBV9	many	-	TGTGCCAGCAGCGTCGACACAGGGAATCAGCCCCAGCATTTT	CASSVDTGNQPQHF
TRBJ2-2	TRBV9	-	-	TGTGCCAGCAGCGTGCAGACCGGGGAGCTGTTTTTT	CASSVQTGELFF
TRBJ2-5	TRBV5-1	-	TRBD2	TGCGCCAGCAGCTTGGGTCTAGCGGGGGAAGAGACCCAGTACTTC	CASSLGLAGEETQYF
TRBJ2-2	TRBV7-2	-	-	TGTGCCAGCAGCCCCCATTGGGCCGAATCCCCAGGGGAGCTGTTTTTT	CASSPHWAESPGELFF
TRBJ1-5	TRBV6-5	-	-	TGTGCCAGCAGTTATTCAACAGGTCCACCACACCAGCAGCATTTT	CASSYSTGPPHQQHF
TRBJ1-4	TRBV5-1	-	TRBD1	TGCGCCAGCAGCTTGGGACAGGGTAATGAAAAACTGTTTTTT	CASSLGQGNEKLFF
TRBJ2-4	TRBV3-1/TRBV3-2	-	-	TGTGCCAGCAGCTTCCTTGTTCCGGGAGCGGCCAAAAACATTCAGTACTTC	CASSFLVPGAAKNIQYF
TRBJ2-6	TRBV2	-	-	TGTGCCAGCAGGGGGCAACTGAGGACAGGGGCCAACGTCCTGACTTTC	CASRGQLRTGANVLTF
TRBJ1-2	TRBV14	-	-	TGTGCCAGCAGCCAAGATAGAGGAGGAAGTAAGGGCTACACCTTC	CASSQDRGGSKGYTF
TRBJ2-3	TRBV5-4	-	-	TGTGCCAGCAGCTTTTCGGGAAACACAGATACGCAGTATTTT	CASSFSGNTDTQYF
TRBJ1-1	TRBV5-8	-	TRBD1	TGTGCCAGCAGCTTGATATTTCCCCAAGACAGGGTGACTGAAGCTTTCTTT	CASSLIFPQDRVTEAFF
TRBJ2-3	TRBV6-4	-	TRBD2	TGTGCCAGCAGTGTCCTTTCGACTAGCGGGGGTGGAGATACGCAGTATTTT	CASSVLSTSGGGDTQYF
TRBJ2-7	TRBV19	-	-	TGTGCCAGTAGTACGACAGGCCTCTTCTACGAGCAGTACTTC	CASSTTGLFYEQYF
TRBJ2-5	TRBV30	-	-	TGTGCCTGGAGTGGATCAGATCAAGAGACCCAGTACTTC	CAWSGSDQETQYF
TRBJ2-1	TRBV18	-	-	TGTGCCAGCTCACCACAAGGGACTGCGAATGAGCAGTTCTTC	CASSPQGTANEQFF
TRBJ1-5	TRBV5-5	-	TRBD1	TGTGCCAGCAGCGGGCAGGGGGCTAGCAATCAGCCCCAGCATTTT	CASSGQGASNQPQHF
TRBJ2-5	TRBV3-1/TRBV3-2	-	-	TGTGCCAGCAGCCAAGATACAGGTATGCAAGAGACCCAGTACTTC	CASSQDTGMQETQYF